This TCR beta chain was sequenced during a study of blood T cell repertoires in COVID-19. The V end was cut by 4 bases, the J end by 4 bases, with 12 bases between. Germline V gives CDR1 KGHDR, CDR2 SFDVKD. The CDR3 is 14 residues long. In the original workflow: Reference gene primers were amplified, and this amplification served to estimate nucleated cell counts. Sequenced by immunoSEQ multiplex PCR; TCRdb stores in-frame clones only, minus some. V, J and clone size reflect that table, while D and trimming were determined from the DNA. The sample records 300,000 to 450,000 clones, less than 90% being singletons. All enrollees were roughly 18 to 89 years old and from about two dozen US areas. Resolution of symptoms, clearance, or two negative PCRs was present in recovered Cohort 3 donors.

The sequencing input was PBMCs or T cells enriched from blood (not recorded which). The V and J genes are TRBV24-1 and TRBJ1-2; D unresolved. This receptor was obtained from a woman aged 25 to 45 who had recovered from COVID-19. The CDR3 DNA follows: TGTGCCACCAGTGACCCCGGGGAAGTCTATGGCTACACCTTC. Its translation is CATSDPGEVYGYTF.